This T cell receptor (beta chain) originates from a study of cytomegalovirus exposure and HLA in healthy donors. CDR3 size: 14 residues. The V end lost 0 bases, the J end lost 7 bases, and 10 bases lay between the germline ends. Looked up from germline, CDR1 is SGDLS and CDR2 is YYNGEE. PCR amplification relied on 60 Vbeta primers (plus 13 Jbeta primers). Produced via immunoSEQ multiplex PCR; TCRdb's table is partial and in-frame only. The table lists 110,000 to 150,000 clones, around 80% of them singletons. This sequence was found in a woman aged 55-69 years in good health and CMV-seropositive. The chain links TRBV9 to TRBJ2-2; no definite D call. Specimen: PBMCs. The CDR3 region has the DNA TGTGCCAGCAGCGTAGCACCCGGGTTCGGGGAGCTGTTTTTT. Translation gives CASSVAPGFGELFF.